This T cell receptor beta chain was observed in a study of blood T cell repertoires in COVID-19 (TCRdb year 2020). The study in broad terms: Collaborator samples came from the United States, Italy and Spain and covered acute and convalescent phases of COVID-19. Subjects who had been exposed to COVID-19, were actively infected with it, or had recovered from it provided the deeply sampled blood TCRbeta repertoires that made up the dataset. A de-identified subject ID, COVID-19 status, age in years and sex were almost always included in the sample metadata. The material from the prospective study consisted of cDNA or gDNA derived from T cells, B-cell-depleted T cells, or PBMCs. A freely available public database, intended as a resource for researchers studying the immune response to SARS-CoV-2, is where the repertoires were released. Where HLA class I and class II types were available, the types were taken from metadata supplied by the sample provider, not from assay-based typing. Samples were obtained from the ongoing ImmuneRACE study (first 160 participants) and from 1,254 subjects provided by 6 global collaborators.

Broad study findings and their caveats: Clinical and demographic metadata were provided uncurated, with the amount varying by source and participant.

As to this clone: This receptor's antigen is unknown. The sample holds no much larger clone one base away, and base qualities are not on file.

TCRbeta CDR3 regions were amplified from genomic DNA using the immunoSEQ Assay, a bias-controlled multiplex PCR. Processing in the source paper ran as follows. Within the assay, amplification of reference gene primers was used to estimate how many nucleated cells each sample contained. To quantify the absolute abundance of each unique TCRbeta CDR3 rearrangement, sequence reads were collapsed and filtered. Productive Simpson clonality was computed per sample as the square root of Simpson's diversity index over productive rearrangements. In its TCRdb copy, this immuneACCESS table keeps in-frame sequences only and misses some clones. Where compared with another copy, unresolved V genes explain less than half of these, and the others have no known cause. Clone size and the V and J calls come from that table; the DNA yielded D and trimming. The sample profile shows approximately 300,000 clones; over 75% of them were found once. 6.8% of the sample is held by the ten biggest clonotypes.

Deletion took 5 bases off V and 4 bases off J, with a span of 11 bases between the germline ends. The CDR3 holds 13 amino acids from the cysteine to the phenylalanine. Only the CDR3 part of the read is kept: 39 bases, read in frame from the first base. Based on the germline V gene (reference sequence), the CDR1 and CDR2 sequences are LNHDA and SQIVND. At one collaborating source in Seattle, patients were enrolled during active infection and were followed longitudinally through the course of disease. Collaborating institutions collected whole blood in K2EDTA tubes following their own protocols. For TCRbeta analysis, collaborators shipped samples in one of three forms: frozen whole blood, isolated PBMCs, or DNA extracted from either of those sample types.

The chain uses TRBV19 and TRBJ1-2; the D segment cannot be called with confidence. This clonotype was obtained from a woman aged 30 to 39 with COVID-19, enrolled during active disease. Sequenced: peripheral blood. CDR3 sequence: CASSVTETYGYTF. The sequence in DNA is TGTGCCAGTAGTGTGACGGAGACCTATGGCTACACCTTC.